The 14 T cell receptor beta chains listed next were all sequenced from one sample in a study of identical twins. TCRdb recomputed calls from the 5' RACE reads with MiXCR, one row per CDR3 protein. The sample yields about 530,000 distinct CDR3 sequences, approximately 14% seen once. The same data also contributed to another study, on yellow fever vaccine responses in identical twins.

Input material: CD4+ T cells sorted from blood. The receptor set was obtained from a woman in her late teens or twenties in good health.

The chain employs TRBV20-1 and TRBJ1-1, with 7 bases that match TRBD1. The CDR3 loop spans 15 amino acids. The germline V gene encodes CDR1 DFQATT and CDR2 SNEGSKA (reference sequence). The J segment lost 7 bases and the V segment lost 4 bases, leaving 15 bases of the junction unmatched. The CDR3 loop is CSAKGQTLSRGEAFF. CDR3 DNA sequence: TGCAGTGCTAAGGGACAGACCCTGTCCAGGGGTGAAGCTTTCTTT.

J is TRBJ1-3 and V is TRBV20-1, with unresolved D. Per the germline V gene, CDR1 is DFQATT and CDR2 is SNEGSKA (reference sequence). CDR3 length: 11 residues. V lost 4 bases and J lost 3, with 4 bases in between. CDR3 in DNA: TGCAGTGCTAATTTTGGAAACACCATATATTTT. Amino acids: CSANFGNTIYF.

This clonotype was seen only a few times. DNA of the CDR3: TGTGCCAGCAGCCAGAGCAGAATCTCCTACAATGAGCAGTTCTTC. Translating gives CASSQSRISYNEQFF. The rearrangement uses TRBV3-1 and TRBJ2-1, with no clear D. There are 15 residues in the CDR3. The germline CDR1 and CDR2 sequences are LGHDT and YNNKEL (reference sequence). Between the trimmed V and J ends, which lost 3 bases and 0 bases, there was a span of 9 bases.

The chain employs TRBV29-1 and TRBJ2-6; no clear D. V was cut by 4 bases and J by 3 bases, with 7 bases left in between. The length of the CDR3 is 13 residues. CDR1 and CDR2 from the germline V gene are SQVTM and ANQGSEA. The CDR3 DNA reads TGCAGCGTTGCAATGGGTGGGGCCAACGTCCTGACTTTC. Amino acids: CSVAMGGANVLTF.

This clonotype showed up just a few times. The chain couples TRBV6-5 to TRBJ2-7; D remains unclear. Trimming cost V 2 bases and J 6 bases, with 8 bases left between them. The CDR3 contains 12 residues. CDR1 is MNHEY and CDR2 is SVGAGI in the germline V gene. CDR3 in amino acids: CASSYRVGEQYF. CDR3 DNA: TGTGCCAGCAGTTACCGGGTCGGCGAGCAGTACTTC.

The table lists this clonotype with a few counts. V usage is TRBV6-1 and J usage is TRBJ2-3, with a possible D match to TRBD1 (5 bases). CDR3 length equals 14 residues. Looked up from germline, CDR1 is MNHNS and CDR2 is SASEGT. V was clipped by 5 bases and J by 4 bases, with 13 bases between them. In DNA, the CDR3 is TGTGCCAGCAGTAGATCAGGGTTGTCAGATACGCAGTATTTT. The encoded protein is CASSRSGLSDTQYF.

This clonotype turned up a few times. The V gene is TRBV4-1, the J gene TRBJ2-6; no reliable D call. Deletions cut 4 bases from V and 2 bases from J, with 12 bases between. The V gene's germline CDR1 is MGHRA and CDR2 YSYEKL. The CDR3 extends over 16 amino acids. The CDR3 DNA is TGCGCCAGCAGCCCCGGTGAAAGGGCTGGGGCCAACGTCCTGACTTTC. Protein: CASSPGERAGANVLTF.

This clonotype was seen many times. This sequence joins TRBV12-3 or TRBV12-4 and TRBJ2-5; D is unclear. Between the trimmed V and J ends, which lost 5 bases and 2 bases, there was a span of 12 bases. CDR3 length: 14 amino acids. The CDR3, as DNA: TGTGCCAGCAGTCATACGGGTCCACAAGAGACCCAGTACTTC. Translating it yields CASSHTGPQETQYF.

The V call is TRBV27, the J call TRBJ2-5; TRBD2 matches 8 bases. Losses at the gene ends were 4 bases for V and 7 bases for J; bases not matched to a gene: 8. Germline-derived CDR1 and CDR2 are MNHEY and SMNVEV (reference sequence). This CDR3 has 14 residues. Here the CDR3 DNA reads TGTGCCAGCAGTTCCAGTTCGGCGGGAGGGACCCAGTACTTC. Translating gives CASSSSSAGGTQYF.

V usage is TRBV28 and J usage is TRBJ2-5; 10 bases align to TRBD1. CDR3 length: 13 amino acids. Germline CDR1 is MDHEN and CDR2 is SYDVKM. The junction had 2 bases not matched to a gene; V was cut back by 5 bases and J by 5 bases. This chain's CDR3 is CASSRQGAETQYF. CDR3 DNA: TGTGCCAGCAGTCGACAGGGGGCGGAGACCCAGTACTTC.

There are a few counts of this clonotype. The chain has TRBV20-1 and TRBJ2-7, with D possibly called TRBD1 or TRBD2 (5 bases each). Germline V gene sequence: CDR1 DFQATT, CDR2 SNEGSKA (reference sequence). There are 12 residues in the CDR3. CDR3 nucleotides: TGCAGCGGGACCGGGCAAGACTACGAGCAGTACTTC. Protein product: CSGTGQDYEQYF.

This chain connects TRBV9 to TRBJ2-2; D is possibly TRBD1 or TRBD2 (5 bases each). Germline V CDR1 and CDR2: SGDLS, YYNGEE. Trimming shortened V by 4 bases and J by 5 bases, and 15 bases separated the two germline ends. The CDR3 is 15 amino acids. The chain's CDR3 is CASSPHQWGTGELFF. CDR3 in DNA: TGTGCCAGCAGCCCCCATCAGTGGGGGACCGGGGAGCTGTTTTTT.

At least ten counts were recorded for this clonotype. CDR3: CASSFNRDNEQFF. DNA of the CDR3: TGTGCCAGCAGCTTCAACAGGGACAATGAGCAGTTCTTC. The chain employs TRBV7-2 and TRBJ2-1; possibly TRBD1 for D (6 bases). The CDR3 contains 13 residues. The V end lost 3 bases, the J end lost 5 bases, and 8 bases lay between the germline ends. Germline V gene sequence: CDR1 SGHTA, CDR2 FQGNSA.

The V call is TRBV12-3 or TRBV12-4, the J call TRBJ1-2; possibly TRBD1 for D (5 bases). CDR3 length equals 14 residues. V was pared by 7 bases and J by 4 bases, with 16 bases between. The CDR3 bases are TGTGCCAGCACCTTGGGGGGACCTCCCTATGGCTACACCTTC. This gives the protein CASTLGGPPYGYTF.